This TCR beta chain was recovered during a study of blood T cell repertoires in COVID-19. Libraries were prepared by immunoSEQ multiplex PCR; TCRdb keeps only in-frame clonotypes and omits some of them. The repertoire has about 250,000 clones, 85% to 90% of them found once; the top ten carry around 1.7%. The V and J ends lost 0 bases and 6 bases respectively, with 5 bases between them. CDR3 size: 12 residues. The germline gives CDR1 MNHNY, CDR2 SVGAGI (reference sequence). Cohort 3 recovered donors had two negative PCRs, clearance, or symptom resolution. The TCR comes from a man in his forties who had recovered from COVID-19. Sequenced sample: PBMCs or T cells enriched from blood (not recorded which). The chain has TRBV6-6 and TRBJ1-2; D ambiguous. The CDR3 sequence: CASSYSPDGYTF. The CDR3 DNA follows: TGTGCCAGCAGTTACTCCCCCGATGGCTACACCTTC.